Listed below are T cell receptor beta chains from one sample, sequenced in a study of identical twins. MiXCR, run by TCRdb on the 5' RACE reads, gives a single entry per CDR3 protein. The table lists 690,000 or so distinct CDR3 sequences, about 9.4% of them singletons. This same sample was also part of a study on yellow fever vaccine responses in identical twins.

Sequenced material: PBMCs. These receptor sequences come from a woman aged 18 to 35 in good health. Each CDR3 is given without its conserved first and last residue.

V	J	CDR3
TRBV25-1	TRBJ2-7	ASSEPSGWFSEQY
TRBV2	TRBJ1-4	ASKGREKLF
TRBV24-1	TRBJ1-1	ATSDSGPPGGAF
TRBV7-8	TRBJ1-1	ASSWGTSNTEAF
TRBV6-5	TRBJ1-6	ASSSRLGAGDGSPLH
TRBV7-2	TRBJ2-3	ASSPVGGASTDTQY
TRBV7-9	TRBJ2-3	ASSLTSAAATDTQY
TRBV7-2	TRBJ2-5	ASSLAGTGAGQETQY
TRBV7-9	TRBJ1-6	ASSSALPGDSPLH
TRBV7-2	TRBJ2-5	ASSLAEQETQY
TRBV27	TRBJ2-1	ASSWLGANNEQF
TRBV6-5	TRBJ2-7	ASSYLGLATFANYEQY
TRBV15	TRBJ2-2	ATNRDRGTGELF
TRBV5-6	TRBJ2-1	ASSFINNEQF
TRBV12-3/TRBV12-4	TRBJ2-3	ASSLLGGSADTQY
TRBV12-3/TRBV12-4	TRBJ1-1	ASSSAFEAF
TRBV29-1	TRBJ2-7	SVGPDGRLGEQY
TRBV29-1	TRBJ2-7	SVHRGGEQY
TRBV6-5	TRBJ2-3	ASRAMRGVTQY
TRBV13	TRBJ1-1	ASSGDTEAF
TRBV20-1	TRBJ2-4	SSPPEGPNPGNIQY
TRBV15	TRBJ2-3	ATSRELAGGPSTDTQY
TRBV30	TRBJ2-5	AWSGAGLDGTQY
TRBV10-3	TRBJ2-3	AISNVPDRGLVGTDTQY
TRBV18	TRBJ2-3	ASSPHRADTQY
TRBV10-3	TRBJ2-5	AISAGTAQETQY
TRBV19	TRBJ2-1	ASSRDSQYNEQF
TRBV13	TRBJ2-1	ASSARTSGRKYNEQF
TRBV7-9	TRBJ2-7	ASSFNYEQY
TRBV6-5	TRBJ2-4	ASSYSRVYNIQY
TRBV7-9	TRBJ2-2	ASSSIGGPTGELF
TRBV18	TRBJ1-6	ASSPLATGDNSPLH
TRBV7-2	TRBJ2-7	ASSWGQNSYEQY
TRBV6-1	TRBJ2-7	ASSEGGRGVGYEQY